This TCR delta chain was captured by sequencing in a study of gamma-delta chains in newborns, infants, children (dated by TCRdb to the late 2010s). Notes on the research overall: In the study title, it is stated that polyclonal expansion of innate gammadelta T cells is driven by microbial exposure immediately after birth. How innate gammadelta T cell populations in human newborns were shaped by microbial exposure immediately after birth was investigated in the study.

Concerning this clone: Its antigen is currently not known. No base quality information exists; no much larger clone differs at one position. In the same sample, other DNA sequences code for this CDR3.

Via the germline V gene, CDR1 is GEAIGNYY and CDR2 EKD. The CDR3 measures 18 amino acids from cysteine to phenylalanine. Only the CDR3 part of the read is kept: 54 bases, read in frame from the first base. The germline V end is reduced by 4 bases and the J end by 0 bases; junction bases left unmatched: 2. Sequenced using an Illumina MiSeq. Identical DNA sequences were merged into single rows after TCRdb reprocessed the public reads with CATT. The sample includes over 4,500 delta-chain clones, with more than 2.5% observed a single time. The ten biggest clones cover roughly 13% of the sample. This receptor was taken from a child who was a newborn, infant or young child, either healthy, febrile or measles-vaccinated (not recorded which). The rearranged segments are TRDV2 and TRDJ3; 13 central nucleotides agree with TRDD3. Sample: blood. The sequence in DNA is TGTGCCTGTGATACTGGGGGATACGACTCCTGGGACACCCGACAGATGTTTTTC. Protein translation: CACDTGGYDSWDTRQMFF.